These T cell receptor beta chains were read from a single sample in a study of blood T cell repertoires in COVID-19. The method was immunoSEQ multiplex PCR; TCRdb's version includes in-frame clones alone and lacks a portion of them. The table records 210,000 or so clones, 85% to 90% of them present only once. The sample comprised peripheral blood. The receptors were gathered from a woman aged 50 to 60 with acute or convalescent COVID-19. Each CDR3 is given with its conserved first and last residue. The order of the fields is J gene, V gene, clone size, D gene, CDR3 protein, CDR3 DNA. D genes are given only for firm matches. Rows may omit the clone size; those that give it use once, few, many or a size class.

j_gene: TRBJ2-7
v_gene: TRBV30
abundance: once
d_gene: TRBD2
CDR3aa: CAWSWPQAGGPREQYF
CDR3nt: TGTGCCTGGAGTTGGCCTCAAGCGGGGGGGCCTAGGGAGCAGTACTTC

j_gene: TRBJ2-5
v_gene: TRBV11-3
abundance: .
d_gene: TRBD1
CDR3aa: CASSLGGTGDETQYF
CDR3nt: TGTGCCAGCAGCTTAGGGGGGACAGGGGACGAGACCCAGTACTTC

j_gene: TRBJ1-1
v_gene: TRBV27
abundance: .
d_gene: .
CDR3aa: CASSPSPGTEAFF
CDR3nt: TGTGCCAGCAGTCCTTCCCCGGGGACTGAAGCTTTCTTT

j_gene: TRBJ1-2
v_gene: TRBV6-5
abundance: .
d_gene: TRBD1
CDR3aa: CATVAQGAPGYTF
CDR3nt: TGTGCCACCGTAGCTCAGGGGGCGCCGGGCTACACCTTC

j_gene: TRBJ1-5
v_gene: TRBV7-9
abundance: .
d_gene: TRBD1
CDR3aa: CASTPGGQGYQPQHF
CDR3nt: TGTGCCAGCACCCCCGGGGGACAGGGGTATCAGCCCCAGCATTTT

j_gene: TRBJ2-1
v_gene: TRBV6-5
abundance: .
d_gene: .
CDR3aa: CASSILSPYNEQFF
CDR3nt: TGTGCCAGCAGTATACTAAGCCCCTACAATGAGCAGTTCTTC

j_gene: TRBJ1-3
v_gene: TRBV13
abundance: .
d_gene: .
CDR3aa: CASSFSGVGNTIYF
CDR3nt: TGTGCCAGCAGCTTCTCAGGGGTTGGAAACACCATATATTTT

j_gene: TRBJ2-5
v_gene: TRBV3-1/TRBV3-2
abundance: .
d_gene: TRBD1
CDR3aa: CASSTPGTGAPQETQYF
CDR3nt: TGTGCCAGCAGCACCCCCGGGACAGGGGCGCCCCAAGAGACCCAGTACTTC

j_gene: TRBJ1-1
v_gene: TRBV18
abundance: .
d_gene: .
CDR3aa: CASSPPGRAGTEAFF
CDR3nt: TGTGCCAGCTCACCACCTGGCAGGGCAGGCACTGAAGCTTTCTTT

j_gene: TRBJ1-1
v_gene: TRBV7-2
abundance: few
d_gene: TRBD1
CDR3aa: CASSPGQVNTEAFF
CDR3nt: TGTGCCAGCAGCCCTGGACAGGTGAACACTGAAGCTTTCTTT

j_gene: TRBJ2-1
v_gene: TRBV24-1
abundance: .
d_gene: .
CDR3aa: CATSDSGDYNEQFF
CDR3nt: TGTGCCACCAGTGATTCAGGGGACTACAATGAGCAGTTCTTC

j_gene: TRBJ2-1
v_gene: TRBV11-2
abundance: .
d_gene: .
CDR3aa: CASSLGTYNEQFF
CDR3nt: TGTGCCAGCAGCTTGGGCACCTACAATGAGCAGTTCTTC

j_gene: TRBJ2-7
v_gene: TRBV24-1
abundance: .
d_gene: .
CDR3aa: CATSAGQGNYEQYF
CDR3nt: TGTGCCACCAGTGCAGGGCAGGGTAACTACGAGCAGTACTTC

j_gene: TRBJ2-1
v_gene: TRBV20-1
abundance: .
d_gene: .
CDR3aa: CSASGRQGTYNEQFF
CDR3nt: TGCAGTGCTAGTGGAAGGCAGGGGACCTACAATGAGCAGTTCTTC

j_gene: TRBJ1-6
v_gene: TRBV7-2
abundance: .
d_gene: .
CDR3aa: CASSFTGLSPLHF
CDR3nt: TGTGCCAGCAGCTTTACAGGTTTATCACCCCTCCACTTT

j_gene: TRBJ2-1
v_gene: TRBV5-1
abundance: .
d_gene: TRBD2
CDR3aa: CASSLKRDRNEQFF
CDR3nt: TGCGCCAGCAGCTTGAAGCGGGACCGGAATGAGCAGTTCTTC

j_gene: TRBJ1-2
v_gene: TRBV27
abundance: .
d_gene: .
CDR3aa: CASSFAWALKVHGYTF
CDR3nt: TGTGCCAGCAGTTTCGCCTGGGCCCTCAAGGTACATGGCTACACCTTC

j_gene: TRBJ1-1
v_gene: TRBV10-3
abundance: .
d_gene: .
CDR3aa: CAISVGEGTEAFF
CDR3nt: TGTGCCATCAGTGTAGGGGAAGGCACTGAAGCTTTCTTT

j_gene: TRBJ1-5
v_gene: TRBV5-3
abundance: .
d_gene: .
CDR3aa: CARSLFRQEDNQPQHF
CDR3nt: TGTGCCAGAAGCCTCTTCCGCCAGGAAGACAATCAGCCCCAGCATTTT

j_gene: TRBJ1-1
v_gene: TRBV19
abundance: .
d_gene: TRBD1
CDR3aa: CASNFDRDRGLDTEAFF
CDR3nt: TGTGCCAGTAACTTCGACCGGGACAGGGGGCTTGACACTGAAGCTTTCTTT

j_gene: TRBJ2-5
v_gene: TRBV25-1
abundance: few
d_gene: .
CDR3aa: CASSEEETQYF
CDR3nt: TGTGCCAGCAGTGAGGAGGAGACCCAGTACTTC

j_gene: TRBJ2-2
v_gene: TRBV6-4
abundance: .
d_gene: .
CDR3aa: CASTPEAGLGELFF
CDR3nt: TGTGCCAGCACCCCGGAAGCGGGTCTCGGGGAGCTGTTTTTT

j_gene: TRBJ1-5
v_gene: TRBV6-2/TRBV6-3
abundance: .
d_gene: .
CDR3aa: CASSFGQIKYNQPQHF
CDR3nt: TGTGCCAGCAGTTTCGGACAGATTAAATACAATCAGCCCCAGCATTTT

j_gene: TRBJ2-1
v_gene: TRBV5-1
abundance: .
d_gene: TRBD2
CDR3aa: CASSFTTSGALQFF
CDR3nt: TGCGCCAGCAGCTTTACGACTAGCGGGGCCCTTCAGTTCTTC